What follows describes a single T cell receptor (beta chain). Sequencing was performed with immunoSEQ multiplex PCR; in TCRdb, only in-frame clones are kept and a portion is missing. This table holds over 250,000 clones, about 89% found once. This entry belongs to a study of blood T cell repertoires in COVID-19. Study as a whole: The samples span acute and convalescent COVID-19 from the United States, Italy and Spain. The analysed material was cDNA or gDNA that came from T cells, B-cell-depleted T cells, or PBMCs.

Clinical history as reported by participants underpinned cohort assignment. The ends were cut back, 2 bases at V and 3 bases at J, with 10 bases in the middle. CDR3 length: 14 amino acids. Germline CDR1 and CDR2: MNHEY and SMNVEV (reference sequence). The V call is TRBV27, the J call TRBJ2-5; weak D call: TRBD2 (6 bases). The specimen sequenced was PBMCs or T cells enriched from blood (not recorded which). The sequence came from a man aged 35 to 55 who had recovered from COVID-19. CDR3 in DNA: TGTGCCAGCAGTTTAAGGAGGGGAAAAGAGACCCAGTACTTC. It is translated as CASSLRRGKETQYF.